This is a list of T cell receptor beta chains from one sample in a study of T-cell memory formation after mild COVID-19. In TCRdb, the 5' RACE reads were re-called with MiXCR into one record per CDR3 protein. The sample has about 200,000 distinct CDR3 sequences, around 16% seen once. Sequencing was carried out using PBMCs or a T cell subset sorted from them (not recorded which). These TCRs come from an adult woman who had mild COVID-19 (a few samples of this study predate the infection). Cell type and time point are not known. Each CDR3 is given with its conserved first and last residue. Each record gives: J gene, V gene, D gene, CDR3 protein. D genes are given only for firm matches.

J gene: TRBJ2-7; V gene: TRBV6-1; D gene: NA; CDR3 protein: CASTNRLPTGPSRYEQYF
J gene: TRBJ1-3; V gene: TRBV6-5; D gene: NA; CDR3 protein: CASSLTGNSGNTIYF
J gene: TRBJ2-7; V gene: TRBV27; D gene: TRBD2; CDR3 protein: CASSFDGVGTSGSYEQYF
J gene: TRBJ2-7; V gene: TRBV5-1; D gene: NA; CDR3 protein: CASSPLDRGLGKEYF
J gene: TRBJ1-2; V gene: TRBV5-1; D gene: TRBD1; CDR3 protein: CASSGTRQGANGYTF
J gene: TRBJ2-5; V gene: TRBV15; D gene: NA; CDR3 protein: CATSIRGGETQYF
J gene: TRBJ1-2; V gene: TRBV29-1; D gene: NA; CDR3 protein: CSVGVGGGGYTF
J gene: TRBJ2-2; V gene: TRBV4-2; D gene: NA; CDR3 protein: CASSQSGGQNTGELFF
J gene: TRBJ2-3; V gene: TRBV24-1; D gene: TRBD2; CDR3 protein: CATSERTSGRSTDTQYF
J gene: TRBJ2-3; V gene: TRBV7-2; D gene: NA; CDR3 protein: CATRVGGSTDTQYF
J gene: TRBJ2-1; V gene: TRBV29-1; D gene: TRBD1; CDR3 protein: CSVAQGYNEQFF
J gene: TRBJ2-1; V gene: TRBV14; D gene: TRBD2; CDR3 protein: CASSQDYAGGQQFF
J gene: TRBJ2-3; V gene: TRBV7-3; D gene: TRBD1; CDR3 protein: CASSKRTGGVDTQYF
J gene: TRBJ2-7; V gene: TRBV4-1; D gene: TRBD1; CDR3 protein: CASSQPGTGVYEQYF
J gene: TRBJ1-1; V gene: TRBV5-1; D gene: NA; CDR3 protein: CASSLDRTIMNTEAFF
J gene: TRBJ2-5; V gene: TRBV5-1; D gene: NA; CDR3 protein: CASSFGRSKETQYF
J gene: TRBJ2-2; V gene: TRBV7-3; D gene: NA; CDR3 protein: CASSLERRENTGELFF
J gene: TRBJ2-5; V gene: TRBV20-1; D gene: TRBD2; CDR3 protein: CSANPASGARETQYF
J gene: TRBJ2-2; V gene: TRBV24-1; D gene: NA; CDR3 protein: CATSDARAEELFF
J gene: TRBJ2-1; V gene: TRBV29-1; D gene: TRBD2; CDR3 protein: CSLGGGALYNEQFF
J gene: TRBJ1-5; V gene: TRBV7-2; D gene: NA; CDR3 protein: CASSLGTVSNQPQHF
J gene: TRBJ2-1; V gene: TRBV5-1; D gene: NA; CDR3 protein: CASSLRGTDNEQFF
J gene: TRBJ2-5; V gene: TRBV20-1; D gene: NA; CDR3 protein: CSATPLGETQYF
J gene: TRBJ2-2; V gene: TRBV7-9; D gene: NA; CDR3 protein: CASSLIWGAAGGELFF
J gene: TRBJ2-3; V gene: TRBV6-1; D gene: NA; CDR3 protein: CASRERRGGTDTQYF
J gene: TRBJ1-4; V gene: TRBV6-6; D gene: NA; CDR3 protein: CASSSSGDPLEKLFF
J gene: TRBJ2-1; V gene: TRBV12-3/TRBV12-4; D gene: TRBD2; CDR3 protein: CASSLKRGAYNEQFF
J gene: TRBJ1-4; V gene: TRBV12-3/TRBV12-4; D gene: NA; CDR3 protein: CASRRATREKLFF
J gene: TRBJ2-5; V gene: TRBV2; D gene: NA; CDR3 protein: CASRRDGLQETQYF
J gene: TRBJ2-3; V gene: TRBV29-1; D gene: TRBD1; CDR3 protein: CSVETMTGLVTDTQYF
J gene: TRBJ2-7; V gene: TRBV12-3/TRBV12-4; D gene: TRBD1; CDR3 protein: CASSYAGQGSPYEQYF
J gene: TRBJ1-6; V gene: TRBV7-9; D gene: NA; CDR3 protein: CASSLAAGRSPLHF
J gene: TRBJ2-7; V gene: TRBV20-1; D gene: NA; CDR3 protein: CSARVSGSSYEQYF
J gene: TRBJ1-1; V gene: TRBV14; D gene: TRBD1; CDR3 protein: CASSQSRGLGNTEAFF
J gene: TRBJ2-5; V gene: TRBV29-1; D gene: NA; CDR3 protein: CSVDRFPYQETQYF
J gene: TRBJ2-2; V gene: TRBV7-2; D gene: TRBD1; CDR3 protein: CASSLATGATGELFF
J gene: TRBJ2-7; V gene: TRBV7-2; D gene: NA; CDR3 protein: CASSLDVLLREQYF
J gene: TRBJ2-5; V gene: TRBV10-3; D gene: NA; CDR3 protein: CAMNEGVAETQYF
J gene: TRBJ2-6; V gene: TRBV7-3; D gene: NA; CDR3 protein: CASSKAYGISGANVLTF
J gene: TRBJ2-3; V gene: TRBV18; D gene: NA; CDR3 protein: CASSLILADTQYF
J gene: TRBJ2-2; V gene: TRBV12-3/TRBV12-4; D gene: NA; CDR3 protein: CASTDPPPQGLIGELFF
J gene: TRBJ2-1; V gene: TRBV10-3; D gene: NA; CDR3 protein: CAIRPGGSKYNEQFF
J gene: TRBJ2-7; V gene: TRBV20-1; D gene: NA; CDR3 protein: CSASRPQGSYEQYF
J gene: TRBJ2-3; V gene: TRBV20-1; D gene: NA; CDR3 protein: CSAVTPSTDTQYF
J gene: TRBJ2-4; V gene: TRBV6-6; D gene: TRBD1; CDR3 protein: CASSHQGAGAKNIQYF
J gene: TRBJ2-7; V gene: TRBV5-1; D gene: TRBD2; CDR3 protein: CASSSNSGGPYEQYF
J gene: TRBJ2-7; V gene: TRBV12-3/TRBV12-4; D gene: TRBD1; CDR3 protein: CASSPGDRISEPYEQYF